The 26 T cell receptor beta chains below come from one sample, sequenced in a study of cytomegalovirus exposure and HLA in healthy donors. 60 Vbeta and 13 Jbeta primers were used in PCR. The assay was immunoSEQ multiplex PCR, and TCRdb's table has in-frame clones only and misses some. This table has 100,000 to 150,000 clones, over 65% appearing once. The specimen was PBMCs. These receptors all come from a man aged 18 to 35 in good health and CMV-seropositive.

CDR3 sequence (DNA): TGTGCCAGTAGTATAGCTCCCCTAGCGGGGGGGCAAGATACGCAGTATTTT. This encodes CASSIAPLAGGQDTQYF. The chain is built from TRBV19 and TRBJ2-3, with 12 bases matching TRBD2. After removal of 1 base from V and 5 bases from J, the junction contained 7 bases not matched to a gene. Germline CDR1 and CDR2: LNHDA and SQIVND (reference sequence). The CDR3 length is 17 residues.

J is TRBJ1-5 and V is TRBV6-5; D gene unclear. Germline CDR1 is MNHEY and CDR2 is SVGAGI. The CDR3 loop spans 13 amino acids. V lost 5 bases to trimming and J lost 3 bases, with 8 bases between them. Here the CDR3 reads CASSDRVNQPQHF. As DNA, the CDR3 is TGTGCCAGCAGTGACCGGGTCAATCAGCCCCAGCATTTT.

In regard to this clone: One end of the junction fails to match germline, which may point to a read error. V is TRBV5-6 and J is TRBJ1-5, with 8 bases lining up with TRBD1. The germline V gene has CDR1 SGHDT and CDR2 YYEEEE. This CDR3 has 16 residues. Here the CDR3 DNA reads TGTGCCGGCAGCTTGTTCGGACAGGGTGGATATCAGCCCCAGCATTTT. Amino acid sequence: CAGSLFGQGGYQPQHF.

The chain couples TRBV10-2 to TRBJ1-5; no clear D gene. V was trimmed by 2 bases and J by 6 bases, leaving 14 bases between them. This CDR3 comprises 15 residues. CDR1 and CDR2 from the germline V gene are WSHSY and SAAADI. CDR3 amino acids: CASSEPGLTSQPQHF. CDR3 nucleotide sequence: TGCGCCAGCAGTGAGCCCGGGTTGACGAGTCAGCCCCAGCATTTT.

The V and J genes are TRBV9 and TRBJ1-1, with no clear D. The CDR3 loop spans 15 amino acids. With 1 base removed from V and 3 bases from J, the gap between germline ends came to 13 bases. Per the germline V gene, CDR1 is SGDLS and CDR2 is YYNGEE. In DNA, the CDR3 is TGTGCCAGCAGCGTAAACCAGGTCTGGGACACTGAAGCTTTCTTT. This sequence encodes CASSVNQVWDTEAFF.

This clone has a handful of counts. The V and J genes are TRBV5-8 and TRBJ1-1; D is undetermined. The CDR3 has 11 residues. Germline V gene data show CDR1 as SGHTS and CDR2 as YDEGEE. V lost 4 bases to trimming and J lost 7 bases, with 8 bases between them. The CDR3 reads CASSRGLEAFF. DNA for the CDR3: TGTGCCAGCAGCCGCGGCCTTGAAGCTTTCTTT.

The chain links TRBV12-5 to TRBJ1-2; 7 nucleotides agree with TRBD1. The V segment lost 5 bases and the J segment 2 bases; nucleotides outside the gene matches: 8. CDR3 length: 15 amino acids. Germline loops: CDR1 LGHNT, CDR2 FRNRAP. The CDR3 loop reads CASGGRDSENYGYTF. Written as DNA, the CDR3 is TGTGCTAGTGGTGGCCGGGACAGTGAAAACTATGGCTACACCTTC.

The chain has TRBV7-9 and TRBJ1-5; D is ambiguous. Germline lookup yields CDR1 SEHNR and CDR2 FQNEAQ (reference sequence). This CDR3 spans 15 amino acids. Trimming left V 3 bases short and J 4 bases short, with 13 bases between. This CDR3 reads CASSLAHGGNQPQHF. CDR3 sequence (DNA): TGTGCCAGCAGCTTGGCCCACGGAGGGAATCAGCCCCAGCATTTT.

The V and J genes are TRBV30 and TRBJ1-5; weak D call: TRBD1 (6 bases). V was shortened by 0 bases and J by 0 bases, with 12 bases between the two germline ends. In germline, CDR1 is GTSNPN, CDR2 SVGIG (reference sequence). The CDR3 consists of 16 residues. The CDR3 coding sequence is TGTGCCTGGAGTGTGGAGGCAGGGGCTAGCAATCAGCCCCAGCATTTT. Residues: CAWSVEAGASNQPQHF.

The rearrangement uses TRBV6-6 and TRBJ2-1, with 9 bases fitting TRBD1. CDR1 is MNHNY and CDR2 is SVGAGI in the germline V gene (reference sequence). J was trimmed by 0 bases and V by 5 bases; bases with no gene match: 5. This CDR3 spans 16 amino acids. CDR3 nucleotides: TGTGCCAGCAGTGCCGGGACAGGGAGCTCCTACAATGAGCAGTTCTTC. It translates to CASSAGTGSSYNEQFF.

The J gene is TRBJ2-3, the V gene TRBV27; D possibly corresponds to TRBD2 (6 bases). Between the trimmed V and J ends, which lost 5 bases and 8 bases, there was a span of 11 bases. The germline gives CDR1 MNHEY, CDR2 SMNVEV (reference sequence). The CDR3 spans 12 residues. The CDR3 region is CASSPQEGTQYF. CDR3 in DNA: TGTGCCAGCAGTCCTCAGGAGGGTACGCAGTATTTT.

This sequence joins TRBV15 and TRBJ1-5; the match to TRBD1 covers 9 bases. Losses at the gene ends were 0 bases for V and 8 bases for J; bases not matched to a gene: 14. Germline CDR1 reads LNHNV; CDR2 reads YYDKDF (reference sequence). The CDR3 runs to 18 residues. The chain's CDR3 is CATSRDRWTGAGEEPQHF. CDR3 nucleotide sequence: TGTGCCACCAGCAGAGATCGCTGGACAGGGGCGGGAGAGGAGCCCCAGCATTTT.

V and J are TRBV28 and TRBJ1-1; D perhaps matches TRBD1 (6 bases). The CDR3 covers 15 residues. Trimming took 6 bases from V and 1 from J, leaving 15 bases between them. Germline CDR1 MDHEN, CDR2 SYDVKM. The CDR3 loop reads CASRKAGTKNTEAFF. The CDR3 DNA is TGTGCCAGCAGAAAGGCCGGGACAAAGAACACTGAAGCTTTCTTT. Supplemented by reference TRBV28 and TRBJ1-1, the full variable domain reads DVKVTQSSRYLVKRTGEKVFLECVQDMDHENMFWYRQDPGLGLRLIYFSYDVKMKEKGDIPEGYSVSREKKERFSLILESASTNQTSMYLCASRKAGTKNTEAFFGQGTRLTVV.

The V call is TRBV5-1, the J call TRBJ1-1; 7 bases agree with TRBD1. J gave up 4 bases and V 4 bases, and 4 bases lay outside the gene matches. This CDR3 is built from 13 residues. CDR1 and CDR2 (germline): SGHRS, YFSETQ. CDR3 DNA: TGCGCCAGCAGCCTAGGGACAGTCACTGAAGCTTTCTTT. It translates to CASSLGTVTEAFF.

This chain links TRBV7-9 with TRBJ2-5; a possible D gene is TRBD2 (6 bases). The CDR3 extends over 15 amino acids. From germline, CDR1 is SEHNR and CDR2 FQNEAQ (reference sequence). Trimming cost V 5 bases and J 4 bases, with 17 bases left between them. The DNA of the CDR3 is TGTGCCAGCAGCCGCGGGGACGCAGCAGGAGAGACCCAGTACTTC. It translates to CASSRGDAAGETQYF. Drawing the rest from reference TRBV7-9 and TRBJ2-5, the complete variable domain is DTGVSQNPRHKITKRGQNVTFRCDPISEHNRLYWYRQTLGQGPEFLTYFQNEAQLEKSRLLSDRFSAERPKGSFSTLEIQRTEQGDSAMYLCASSRGDAAGETQYFGPGTRLLVL.

The chain couples TRBV6-5 to TRBJ2-5; 11 bases map to TRBD2. After removal of 4 bases from V and 2 bases from J, the junction contained 6 bases not matched to a gene. Germline V CDR1 and CDR2: MNHEY, SVGAGI. The CDR3 contains 16 residues. CDR3 sequence (DNA): TGTGCCAGCAGTTCCACTAGCGGGGGACCGCAAGAGACCCAGTACTTC. This codes for CASSSTSGGPQETQYF.

This chain joins TRBV5-1 and TRBJ1-4; 7 bases align to TRBD1. With 0 bases clipped from V and 5 bases from J, the junction kept 1 base outside the gene matches. CDR1 SGHRS and CDR2 YFSETQ come from the germline V gene. This CDR3 has 14 amino acids. In DNA, the CDR3 is TGCGCCAGCAGCTTGGGACAGGGCAATGAAAAACTGTTTTTT. This translates into CASSLGQGNEKLFF.

V usage is TRBV29-1 and J usage is TRBJ2-3, with a possible D match to TRBD2 (6 bases). From germline, CDR1 is SQVTM and CDR2 ANQGSEA. Trimming removed 6 bases at V and 3 bases at J, with 10 bases between. This CDR3 is built from 12 residues. Here the CDR3 DNA reads TGCAGCGTGGACGGGGGAACAGATACGCAGTATTTT. This codes for CSVDGGTDTQYF.

The chain combines TRBV14 with TRBJ1-3; possible D gene TRBD1, 6 bases. Trimming pared 2 bases from V and 0 bases from J, leaving 17 bases between. The germline V gene has CDR1 SGHDN and CDR2 FVKESK. The CDR3 is 18 amino acids. This CDR3 is CASSQLDRRGVSGNTIYF. The CDR3 region has the DNA TGTGCCAGCAGCCAACTCGACAGGAGAGGGGTCTCTGGAAACACCATATATTTT.

This sequence joins TRBV18 and TRBJ2-5; perhaps TRBD2 as D (6 bases). Germline CDR1 reads KGHSH; CDR2 reads LQKENI. The CDR3 consists of 14 residues. Trimming cost V 4 bases and J 4 bases, with 13 bases left between them. The CDR3 DNA is TGTGCCAGCTCACTCCTCGGGGGACGAGAGACCCAGTACTTC. Its translation is CASSLLGGRETQYF.

The V gene is TRBV19, the J gene TRBJ2-2; 7 nucleotides line up with TRBD2. Trimming at V came to 5 bases and at J to 6 bases, leaving 9 bases not matched to a gene. Germline values: CDR1 LNHDA, CDR2 SQIVND (reference sequence). This CDR3 region has 15 residues. This CDR3 is CASSFGLGRAGELFF. The CDR3 nucleotides are TGTGCCAGTAGTTTCGGACTAGGCAGAGCCGGGGAGCTGTTTTTT.

The rearrangement links TRBV6-4 to TRBJ1-2, with a possible D match to TRBD1 (6 bases). The germline V gene has CDR1 MRHNA and CDR2 SNTAGT. There are 13 residues in the CDR3. V was cut by 2 bases and J by 7 bases, with 11 bases left in between. The CDR3 spells CASSDGQGSGYTF. DNA of the CDR3: TGTGCCAGCAGTGACGGGCAGGGGAGTGGCTACACCTTC.

The chain couples TRBV28 to TRBJ1-1; tentative D call: TRBD1 (6 bases). The V gene's germline CDR1 is MDHEN and CDR2 SYDVKM. Trimming removed 4 bases from V and 11 bases from J, with 20 bases in between. The CDR3 spans 14 residues. CDR3 in amino acids: CASSSPGVSSRAFF. The DNA of the CDR3 is TGTGCCAGCAGTTCCCCAGGGGTTTCTAGCAGGGCTTTCTTT.

The genes are TRBV2 and TRBJ2-7; 9 bases align to TRBD1. The CDR3 consists of 14 residues. Germline V CDR1 and CDR2: SNHLY, FYNNEI. The trim removed 4 bases at V and 3 bases at J, leaving 4 bases unmatched. CDR3 DNA sequence: TGTGCCAGCAGTGTTGGGACAGGGCTCTACGAGCAGTACTTC. This translates into CASSVGTGLYEQYF.

This chain joins TRBV28 and TRBJ1-3; TRBD1 aligns across 8 bases. The V and J ends lost 5 bases and 0 bases, in that order; junction bases with no gene match: 6. Germline-derived CDR1 and CDR2 are MDHEN and SYDVKM. This CDR3 spans 16 amino acids. CDR3 DNA: TGTGCCAGCAGTCAGACAGGGGATTTCTCTGGAAACACCATATATTTT. Its protein is CASSQTGDFSGNTIYF.

This chain uses TRBV6-4 with TRBJ2-3; possibly TRBD2 for D (5 bases). V dropped 5 bases and J dropped 0 bases, with 12 bases sitting between them. CDR3 length: 15 residues. Per germline, CDR1 MRHNA and CDR2 SNTAGT. The CDR3 coding sequence is TGTGCCAGCAGTCACGATGGAGGAAGCACAGATACGCAGTATTTT. It specifies CASSHDGGSTDTQYF.